A single sample gave rise to the 19 T cell receptor beta chains below, sequenced in a study of molecular identifiers for immune sequencing clone quantification. TCRdb redid the calling of the PCR reads with MiXCR, one entry per CDR3 protein. The sample has hundreds of thousands of distinct CDR3 sequences, approximately 24% seen once. Sequenced input: naive CD8+ T cells from blood, with Jurkat cell RNA spiked in. This sample's subset: FACS-sorted CD8+CD4-CCR7+CD45RA+ naive T cells. These receptors came from a human donor in good health. Some libraries in this study had Jurkat cell RNA spiked in.

DNA for the CDR3: TGTGCCAGCAGTTACGTACAGGGAACCCAGCCCCAGCATTTT. This codes for CASSYVQGTQPQHF. The chain carries TRBV6-5 and TRBJ1-5, with D maybe TRBD1 (6 bases). V was cut by 2 bases and J by 7 bases, with 12 bases left in between. Germline V gene sequence: CDR1 MNHEY, CDR2 SVGAGI. This CDR3 contains 14 residues.

Many counts were recorded for this clonotype. This chain connects TRBV4-1 to TRBJ2-5, with D perhaps TRBD2 (5 bases). Germline V gives CDR1 MGHRA, CDR2 YSYEKL. Trimming took off 4 bases at V and 3 bases at J, with 9 bases between the two ends. The CDR3 loop spans 13 amino acids. The CDR3 protein is CASSPGWEETQYF. CDR3 DNA sequence: TGCGCCAGCAGCCCGGGGTGGGAAGAGACCCAGTACTTC.

This clonotype has just a few counts. The chain combines TRBV19 with TRBJ2-2; D not certain. V gave up 7 bases and J gave up 0 bases, with 3 bases separating them. This CDR3 contains 12 residues. From germline, CDR1 is LNHDA and CDR2 SQIVND (reference sequence). Here the CDR3 DNA reads TGTGCCAGTAATCCGAACACCGGGGAGCTGTTTTTT. Protein sequence: CASNPNTGELFF.

V and J are TRBV9 and TRBJ2-7; 7 nucleotides line up with TRBD2. The CDR3 is 15 amino acids. The germline gives CDR1 SGDLS, CDR2 YYNGEE. V shed 5 bases and J 2 bases; nucleotides not matched to a gene: 10. The CDR3 DNA sequence: TGTGCCAGCAGTTATACTAGCGATCCTGCCTACGAGCAGTACTTC. Protein: CASSYTSDPAYEQYF.

The table lists this clonotype with a few counts. The chain recombines TRBV6-5 with TRBJ2-7; tentative D call: TRBD2 (5 bases). Per the germline V gene, CDR1 is MNHEY and CDR2 is SVGAGI. Trimming took 6 bases from V and 2 from J, leaving 20 bases between them. The CDR3 is made up of 16 amino acids. This CDR3 is CASSPLRGQKAYEQYF. The DNA for the CDR3 is TGTGCCAGCAGCCCGTTAAGAGGGCAGAAGGCCTACGAGCAGTACTTC.

This clonotype was seen more than once but under ten times. V gene TRBV12-3 or TRBV12-4 combines with J gene TRBJ2-3, with D hard to call. This CDR3 has 16 amino acids. Deletions cut 2 bases from V and 0 bases from J, with 12 bases between. The CDR3 DNA sequence: TGTGCCAGCAGTTTACAACAGACGGAAAGCACAGATACGCAGTATTTT. This sequence encodes CASSLQQTESTDTQYF.

This clonotype has at least ten counts. This chain links TRBV6-1 with TRBJ2-1; TRBD1 or TRBD2 may be the D gene (5 bases each). The CDR3 extends over 13 amino acids. V was shortened by 8 bases and J by 4 bases, with 12 bases between the two germline ends. Germline CDR1 reads MNHNS; CDR2 reads SASEGT. CDR3 sequence reads: CASRRDLYNEQFF. DNA of the CDR3: TGTGCCAGCCGCCGGGACCTTTACAATGAGCAGTTCTTC.

This clonotype was observed a few times. The chain employs TRBV6-5 and TRBJ1-2, with D unresolved. The V and J ends lost 5 bases and 2 bases respectively, with 18 bases between them. The CDR3 runs to 16 residues. The germline V gene encodes CDR1 MNHEY and CDR2 SVGAGI. CDR3 region: CASSAAPRGLNYGYTF. The CDR3 nucleotides read TGTGCCAGCAGTGCCGCTCCTCGAGGACTGAACTATGGCTACACCTTC.

This clonotype was observed at least ten times. The CDR3: CASSPRTPYQETQYF. The CDR3 region has the DNA TGTGCCAGCAGTCCACGGACACCTTACCAAGAGACCCAGTACTTC. The V gene is TRBV6-2 or TRBV6-3, the J gene TRBJ2-5; D is possibly TRBD1 (5 bases). Germline V gives CDR1 MNHEY, CDR2 SVGEGT. The CDR3 consists of 15 residues. The V and J ends lost 5 bases and 0 bases respectively, with 13 bases between them.

At least ten counts were recorded for this clonotype. V gene TRBV11-2 combines with J gene TRBJ2-3; either TRBD1 or TRBD2 may supply D (6 bases each). There are 15 residues in the CDR3. Germline V gene sequence: CDR1 SGHAT, CDR2 FQNNGV. V lost 5 bases and J lost 0, with 12 bases in between. CDR3 nucleotides: TGTGCCAGCAGCGGAGGGGGGACAAGCACAGATACGCAGTATTTT. Its translation is CASSGGGTSTDTQYF.

The V and J genes are TRBV30 and TRBJ2-7; TRBD2 matches at 11 bases. Germline CDR1 is GTSNPN and CDR2 is SVGIG (reference sequence). CDR3 length equals 14 residues. After removal of 5 bases from V and 3 bases from J, the junction contained 6 bases not matched to a gene. The CDR3 spells CAWSGLAVYYEQYF. For the CDR3, the DNA is TGTGCCTGGTCGGGACTAGCGGTTTACTACGAGCAGTACTTC.

As for this clonotype: One base away lies a much larger clone, so this may be a sequencing read error. The chain uses TRBV4-3 and TRBJ1-1; D unclear. Deletions cut 1 base from V and 4 bases from J, with 13 bases between. The CDR3 sequence is 15 residues long. Germline V gene data show CDR1 as LGHNA and CDR2 as YSLEER. The CDR3 is CASSQGRSTSTEAFF. DNA of the CDR3: TGCGCCAGCAGCCAAGGGCGTAGCACCAGCACTGAAGCTTTCTTT.

This clonotype was found a few times. The chain couples TRBV18 to TRBJ2-7; D not resolved. CDR1 is KGHSH, CDR2 LQKENI, per germline. The CDR3 loop spans 18 amino acids. V was pared by 2 bases and J by 0 bases, with 20 bases between. This chain's CDR3 is CASSPASFQSRSSYEQYF. CDR3 bases: TGTGCCAGCTCACCAGCAAGTTTTCAGTCTAGAAGCTCCTACGAGCAGTACTTC.

This clonotype was detected many times. The chain joins TRBV21-1 to TRBJ2-3; TRBD1, the D gene given by the table, was not confirmed from the DNA. TRBV21-1 is assigned pseudogene status. The length of the CDR3 is 17 residues. The DNA for the CDR3 is TGTGCCAGCAGCAAAACGGAATTCGCCGGGGACACAGATACGCAGTATTTT. It codes for CASSKTEFAGDTDTQYF.

This clonotype was counted at least ten times. The genes are TRBV29-1 and TRBJ1-2; D may be TRBD1 (5 bases). V was trimmed by 7 bases and J by 2 bases, leaving 14 bases between them. The CDR3 is 13 amino acids. Germline V lookup: CDR1 SQVTM, CDR2 ANQGSEA. DNA of the CDR3: TGCAGCGCTTGGGAAGGGGAGAACTATGGCTACACCTTC. It translates to CSAWEGENYGYTF.

This clonotype was seen more than once but under ten times. The chain carries TRBV7-9 and TRBJ1-1; maybe TRBD1 (5 bases). Trimming left V 1 base short and J 3 bases short, with 12 bases between. This CDR3 is 15 amino acids long. Germline assignment: CDR1 SEHNR and CDR2 FQNEAQ (reference sequence). CDR3 nucleotides: TGTGCCAGCAGCTTAGATGGGGGTGGGTACACTGAAGCTTTCTTT. It is translated as CASSLDGGGYTEAFF.

The gene calls are TRBV4-1 and TRBJ2-7; D is unresolved. The CDR3 totals 15 residues. The V gene's germline CDR1 is MGHRA and CDR2 YSYEKL. Trimming cost V 1 base and J 0 bases, with 10 bases left between them. The CDR3 is CASSQGLGNSYEQYF. DNA for the CDR3: TGCGCCAGCAGCCAAGGCCTCGGAAACTCCTACGAGCAGTACTTC.

This clonotype was seen repeatedly, ten times or more. The J gene is TRBJ1-2, the V gene TRBV6-2 or TRBV6-3; maybe TRBD1 (5 bases). V gave up 4 bases and J gave up 0 bases, with 15 bases separating them. The V gene's germline CDR1 is MNHEY and CDR2 SVGEGT. The CDR3 totals 16 residues. In nucleotides, the CDR3 is TGTGCCAGCAGTTCCCTTGAGGACATAGCTAACTATGGCTACACCTTC. It is translated as CASSSLEDIANYGYTF.

This clonotype was seen only once. A read error may produce the germline difference seen at one junction end. V usage is TRBV7-9 and J usage is TRBJ1-1, with D hard to call. CDR3 length: 12 residues. Germline CDR1 is SEHNR and CDR2 is FQNEAQ (reference sequence). DNA for the CDR3: TGTGCCTGCAGCTTAGTGGACACTGAAGCTTTCTTT. Protein: CACSLVDTEAFF.